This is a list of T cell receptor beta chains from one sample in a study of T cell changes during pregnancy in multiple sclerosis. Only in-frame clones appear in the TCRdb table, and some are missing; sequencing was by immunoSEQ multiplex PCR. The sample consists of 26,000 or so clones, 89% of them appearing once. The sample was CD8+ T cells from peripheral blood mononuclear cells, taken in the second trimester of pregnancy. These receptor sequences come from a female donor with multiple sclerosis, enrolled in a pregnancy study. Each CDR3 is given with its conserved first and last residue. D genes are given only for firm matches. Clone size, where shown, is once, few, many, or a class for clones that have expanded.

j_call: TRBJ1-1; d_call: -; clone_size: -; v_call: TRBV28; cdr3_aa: CASSFRGMNTEAFF; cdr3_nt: TGTGCCAGCAGTTTCCGCGGGATGAACACTGAAGCTTTCTTT
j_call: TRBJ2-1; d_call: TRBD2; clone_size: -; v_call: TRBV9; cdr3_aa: CASSLLAGGDEQFF; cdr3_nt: TGTGCCAGCAGCCTCCTAGCGGGAGGGGATGAGCAGTTCTTC
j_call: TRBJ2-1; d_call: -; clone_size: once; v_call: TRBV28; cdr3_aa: CASSTRAANEQFF; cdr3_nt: TGTGCCAGCAGTACCCGTGCGGCTAATGAGCAGTTCTTC
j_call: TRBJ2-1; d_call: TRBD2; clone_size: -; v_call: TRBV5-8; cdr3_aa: CASSSWTSFHEQFF; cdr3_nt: TGTGCCAGCAGCTCTTGGACTAGTTTTCATGAGCAGTTCTTC
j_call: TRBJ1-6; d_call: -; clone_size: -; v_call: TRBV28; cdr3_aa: CASSFQGSYNSPLHF; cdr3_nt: TGTGCCAGCAGTTTTCAGGGTAGTTATAATTCACCCCTCCACTTT
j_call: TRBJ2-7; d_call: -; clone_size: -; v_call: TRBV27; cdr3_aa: CASSSIPSYEQYF; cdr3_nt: TGTGCCAGCAGTTCCATCCCCTCCTACGAGCAGTACTTC
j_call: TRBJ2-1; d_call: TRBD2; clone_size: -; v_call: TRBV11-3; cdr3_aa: CASSPAGRGEQFF; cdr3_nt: TGTGCCAGCAGCCCAGCGGGGAGGGGTGAGCAGTTCTTC
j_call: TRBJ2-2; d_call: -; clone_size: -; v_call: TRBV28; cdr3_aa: CASSLNGQSNTGELFF; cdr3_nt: TGTGCCAGCAGTTTGAATGGACAGTCGAACACCGGGGAGCTGTTTTTT
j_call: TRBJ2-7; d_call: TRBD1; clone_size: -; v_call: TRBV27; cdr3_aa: CASRRQGWGIRPTKQYF; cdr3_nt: TGTGCCAGCAGAAGACAGGGATGGGGTATAAGGCCTACGAAACAGTACTTC
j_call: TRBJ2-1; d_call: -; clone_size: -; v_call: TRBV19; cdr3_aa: CASSVLGNEQFF; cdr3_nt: TGTGCCAGTAGCGTACTAGGAAATGAGCAGTTCTTC
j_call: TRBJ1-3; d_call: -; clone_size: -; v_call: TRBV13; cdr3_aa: CASSLTKVNTIYF; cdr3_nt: TGTGCCAGCAGCTTAACTAAAGTAAACACCATATATTTT
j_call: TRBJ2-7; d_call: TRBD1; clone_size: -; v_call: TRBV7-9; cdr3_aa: CASSPGTGRSYEQYF; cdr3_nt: TGTGCCAGCAGCCCGGGGACAGGACGGTCCTACGAGCAGTACTTC
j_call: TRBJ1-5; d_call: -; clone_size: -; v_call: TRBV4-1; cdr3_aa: CASSQDEAQPQHF; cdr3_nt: TGCGCCAGCAGCCAAGATGAGGCTCAGCCCCAGCATTTT
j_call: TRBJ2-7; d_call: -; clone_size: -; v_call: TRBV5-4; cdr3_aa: CASRHQGDYEQYF; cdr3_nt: TGTGCCAGCAGACATCAGGGTGACTACGAGCAGTACTTC
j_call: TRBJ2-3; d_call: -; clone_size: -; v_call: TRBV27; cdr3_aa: CASSLSMLGKDTQYF; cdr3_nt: TGTGCCAGCAGTTTATCGATGCTAGGAAAAGATACGCAGTATTTT
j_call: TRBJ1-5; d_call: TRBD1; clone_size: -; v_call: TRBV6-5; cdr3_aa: CASRPQGGSNQPQHF; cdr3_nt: TGTGCCAGCAGGCCACAGGGGGGCAGCAATCAGCCCCAGCATTTT
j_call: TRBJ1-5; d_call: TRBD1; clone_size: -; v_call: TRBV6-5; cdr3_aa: CASSYADRGLQPQHF; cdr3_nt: TGTGCCAGCAGTTATGCGGACAGGGGACTTCAGCCCCAGCATTTT
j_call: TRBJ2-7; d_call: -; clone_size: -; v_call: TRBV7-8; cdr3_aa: CASSLGVSRDFQYEQYF; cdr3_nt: TGTGCCAGCAGCTTAGGTGTGTCTAGAGACTTCCAATACGAGCAGTACTTC
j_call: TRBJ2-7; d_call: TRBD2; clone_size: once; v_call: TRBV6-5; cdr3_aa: CASSYSGGWEQYF; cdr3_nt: TGTGCCAGCAGTTACTCGGGGGGGTGGGAGCAGTACTTC
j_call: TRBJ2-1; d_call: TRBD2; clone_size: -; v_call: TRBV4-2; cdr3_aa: CASSQEEAGTSEFYEQFF; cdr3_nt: TGTGCCAGCAGCCAAGAGGAGGCAGGGACTAGCGAGTTCTATGAGCAGTTCTTC
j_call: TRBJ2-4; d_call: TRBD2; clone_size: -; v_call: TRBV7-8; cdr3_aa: CASSLGLAGAIQYF; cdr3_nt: TGTGCCAGCAGCTTAGGCCTAGCGGGAGCCATTCAGTACTTC
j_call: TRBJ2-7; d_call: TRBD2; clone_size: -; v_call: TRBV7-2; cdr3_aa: CASSWSGSVYEQYF; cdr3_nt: TGTGCCAGCAGCTGGAGCGGGAGCGTGTACGAGCAGTACTTC
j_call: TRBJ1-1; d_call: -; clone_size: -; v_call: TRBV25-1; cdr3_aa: CASSEYIQGDTEAFF; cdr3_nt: TGTGCCAGCAGTGAATATATTCAGGGCGACACTGAAGCTTTCTTT
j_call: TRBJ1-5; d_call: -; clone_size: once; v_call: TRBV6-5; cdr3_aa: CASRRLRGANQPQHF; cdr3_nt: TGTGCCAGCAGACGCTTACGTGGGGCCAATCAACCCCAGCATTTT
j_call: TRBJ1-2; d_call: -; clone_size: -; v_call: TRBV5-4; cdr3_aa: CASSDGTIGGYTF; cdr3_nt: TGTGCCAGCAGCGATGGGACTATCGGGGGCTACACCTTC
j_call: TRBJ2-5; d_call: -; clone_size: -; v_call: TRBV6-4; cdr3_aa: CASSEGAAETQYF; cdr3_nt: TGTGCCAGCAGTGAGGGGGCGGCTGAGACCCAGTACTTC
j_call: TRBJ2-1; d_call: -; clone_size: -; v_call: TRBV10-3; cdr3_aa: CAISGQGGDEQFF; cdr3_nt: TGTGCCATCAGTGGACAGGGAGGAGATGAGCAGTTCTTC
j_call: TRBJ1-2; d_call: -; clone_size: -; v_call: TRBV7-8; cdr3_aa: CASSLAIIDSNYGYTF; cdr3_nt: TGTGCCAGCAGCTTAGCGATAATAGACTCTAACTATGGCTACACCTTC
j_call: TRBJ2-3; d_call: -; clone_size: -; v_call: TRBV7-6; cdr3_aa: CASSLVIATDTRTDTQYF; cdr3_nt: TGTGCCAGCAGCTTAGTCATTGCGACAGATACCCGCACAGATACGCAGTATTTT
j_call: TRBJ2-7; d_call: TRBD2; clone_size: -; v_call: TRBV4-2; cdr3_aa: CASSQGAGGESYEQYF; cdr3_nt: TGTGCCAGCAGCCAAGGAGCGGGAGGGGAATCCTACGAGCAGTACTTC
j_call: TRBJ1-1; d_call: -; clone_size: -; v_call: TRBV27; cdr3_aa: CASSLRRENTEAFF; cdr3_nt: TGTGCCAGCAGTTTAAGACGGGAGAACACTGAAGCTTTCTTT
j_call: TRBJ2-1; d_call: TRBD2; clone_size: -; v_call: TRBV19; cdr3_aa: CASSWLAGQNEQFF; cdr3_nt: TGTGCCAGTAGCTGGCTAGCGGGACAGAATGAGCAGTTCTTC
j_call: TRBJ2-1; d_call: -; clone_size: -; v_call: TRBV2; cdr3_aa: CASSGDNEQFF; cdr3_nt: TGTGCCAGCAGTGGAGATAATGAGCAGTTCTTC
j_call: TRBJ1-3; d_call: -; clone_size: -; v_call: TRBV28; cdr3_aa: CASSLVRGSGNTIYF; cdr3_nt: TGTGCCAGCAGTTTAGTCAGGGGCTCTGGAAACACCATATATTTT
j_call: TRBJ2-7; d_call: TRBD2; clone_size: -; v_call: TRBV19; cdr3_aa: CASSIRPELAGVSYEQYF; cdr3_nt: TGTGCCAGTAGTATTCGGCCTGAACTAGCGGGAGTTAGCTACGAGCAGTACTTC
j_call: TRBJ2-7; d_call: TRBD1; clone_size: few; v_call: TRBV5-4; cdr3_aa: CAGEIRGRGYEQYF; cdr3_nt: TGTGCAGGTGAGATCAGGGGGCGCGGTTACGAGCAGTACTTC
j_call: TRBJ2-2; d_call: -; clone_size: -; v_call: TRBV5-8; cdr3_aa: CASSLGYNTGELFF; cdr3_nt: TGTGCCAGCAGCTTGGGCTACAACACCGGGGAGCTGTTTTTT
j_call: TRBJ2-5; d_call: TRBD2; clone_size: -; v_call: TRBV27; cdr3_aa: CASRLYPGTRQETQYF; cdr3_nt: TGTGCCAGCAGACTTTACCCCGGGACTAGACAAGAGACCCAGTACTTC
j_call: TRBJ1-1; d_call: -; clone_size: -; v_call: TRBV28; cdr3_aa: CASSLWRDRTRTEAFF; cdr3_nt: TGTGCCAGCAGTTTATGGCGGGACCGAACTCGGACTGAAGCTTTCTTT
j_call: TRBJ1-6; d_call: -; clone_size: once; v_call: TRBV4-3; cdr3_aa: CASSQEHRSSPLHF; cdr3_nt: TGCGCCAGCAGCCAAGAACATCGGAGTTCCCCCCTCCACTTT
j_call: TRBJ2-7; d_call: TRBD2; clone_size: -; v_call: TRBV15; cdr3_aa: CATSREGGLLAGVSYEQYF; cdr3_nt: TGTGCCACCAGCAGAGAAGGGGGACTACTAGCGGGAGTTTCCTACGAGCAGTACTTC
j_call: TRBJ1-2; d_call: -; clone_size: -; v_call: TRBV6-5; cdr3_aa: CASSPTGLTYGYTF; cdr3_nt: TGTGCCAGCAGCCCTACTGGACTCACCTATGGCTACACCTTC
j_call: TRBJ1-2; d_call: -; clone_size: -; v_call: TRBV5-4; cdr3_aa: CASTSTNRDVRYTF; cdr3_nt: TGTGCCAGCACCTCCACCAACAGGGACGTCCGCTACACCTTC
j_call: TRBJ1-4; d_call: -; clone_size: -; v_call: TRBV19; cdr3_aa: CASSMGLNEKLFF; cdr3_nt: TGTGCCAGTAGTATGGGACTTAATGAAAAACTGTTTTTT
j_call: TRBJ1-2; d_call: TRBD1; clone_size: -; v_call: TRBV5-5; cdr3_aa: CASSLVTGGARGYTF; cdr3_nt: TGTGCCAGCAGCTTGGTAACAGGGGGCGCGCGGGGCTACACCTTC
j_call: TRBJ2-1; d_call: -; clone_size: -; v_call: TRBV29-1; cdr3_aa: CSGGLGTIYNEQFF; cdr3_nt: TGCAGCGGGGGGCTGGGGACTATTTACAATGAGCAGTTCTTC
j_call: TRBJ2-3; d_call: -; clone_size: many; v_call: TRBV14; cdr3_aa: CASSQDRTDTQYF; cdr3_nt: TGTGCCAGCAGCCAAGATAGAACAGATACGCAGTATTTT
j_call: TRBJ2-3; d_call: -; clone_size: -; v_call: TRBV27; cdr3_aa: CASSFAGGTDTQYF; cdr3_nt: TGTGCCAGCAGTTTTGCTGGAGGCACAGATACGCAGTATTTT
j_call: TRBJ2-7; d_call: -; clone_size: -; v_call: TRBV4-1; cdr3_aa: CASSQDRGSMALSSYEQYF; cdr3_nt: TGCGCCAGCAGCCAAGATAGGGGTAGTATGGCTTTGAGCTCCTACGAGCAGTACTTC
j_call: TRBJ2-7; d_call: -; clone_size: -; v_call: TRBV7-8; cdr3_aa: CASSLGGSHGYEQYF; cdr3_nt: TGTGCCAGCAGCTTAGGAGGATCACACGGCTACGAGCAGTACTTC
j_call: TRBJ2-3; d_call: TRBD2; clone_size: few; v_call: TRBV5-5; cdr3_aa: CASSLMAGGSPDTQYF; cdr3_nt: TGTGCCAGCAGCTTGATGGCGGGAGGGTCACCAGATACGCAGTATTTT
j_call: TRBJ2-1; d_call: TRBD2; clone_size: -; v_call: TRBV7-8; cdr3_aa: CASSLGAGENNEQFF; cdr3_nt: TGTGCCAGCAGCTTAGGGGCGGGAGAAAACAATGAGCAGTTCTTC
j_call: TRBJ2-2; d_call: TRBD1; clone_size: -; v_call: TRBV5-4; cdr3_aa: CASRTRTGANTGELFF; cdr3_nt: TGTGCCAGCAGAACTCGGACAGGGGCGAACACCGGGGAGCTGTTTTTT